The rows below give T cell receptor beta chains drawn from one sample of a study of blood T cells in healthy people across ages. TCRdb fed the 5' RACE reads into MiXCR, producing one record per CDR3 protein. The sample has approximately 1,700,000 distinct CDR3 sequences, about two fifths seen once. Material for sequencing was blood. The receptors were sampled from a human donor in good health. Both conserved end residues are part of each CDR3. D genes are given only for firm matches. Rows may omit the clone size; those that give it use once, few, many or a size class.

>.|TRBJ1-4|TRBV5-1|.
TGCGCCAGCAGCTTGGGCCCGACAGGATATGAAAAACTGTTTTTT
CASSLGPTGYEKLFF
>few|TRBJ2-7|TRBV7-2|.
TGTGCCAGCAGCGGCGGGAATACTTACGAGCAGTACTTC
CASSGGNTYEQYF
>.|TRBJ1-1|TRBV28|.
TGTGCCAGCATTCCGGGAAGGAGGTTGTACACTGAAGCTTTCTTT
CASIPGRRLYTEAFF
>.|TRBJ2-7|TRBV11-1|.
TGTGCCAGCAGCCTTCGAACCCGGGCCGACTACGAGCAGTACTTC
CASSLRTRADYEQYF
>.|TRBJ1-5|TRBV20-1|TRBD1
TGCAGTGCTAGAGATCCCGGACAGGGTGGATGGCAGCCCCAGCATTTT
CSARDPGQGGWQPQHF
>.|TRBJ2-7|TRBV28|TRBD1
TGTGCCAGCACACGAGGGGGCGCAGACGAGCAGTACTTC
CASTRGGADEQYF
>once|TRBJ1-2|TRBV6-5|.
TGTGCCAGCAGTTACAAGGCCGCCTCTCTAGCTAACTATGGCTACACCTTC
CASSYKAASLANYGYTF
>.|TRBJ1-2|TRBV9|TRBD1
TGTGCCAGCAGCGTAATACAGGGGGGCGGCTACACCTTC
CASSVIQGGGYTF
>few|TRBJ2-5|TRBV5-1|.
TGCGCCAGCAGCCCTGGCGGGTCTGAAGAGACCCAGTACTTC
CASSPGGSEETQYF
>.|TRBJ2-3|TRBV4-3|TRBD2
TGCGCCGGCAGCCAAGAAGTTAGCGGGGGCCTTAGCACAGATACGCAGTATTTT
CAGSQEVSGGLSTDTQYF
>.|TRBJ2-5|TRBV5-4|.
TGTGCCAGCAGCTCAAATAAGGACTACCAAGAGACCCAGTACTTC
CASSSNKDYQETQYF
>few|TRBJ2-3|TRBV20-1|.
TGCAGTGCTAGAGTTCATGACAGTAGCACAGATACGCAGTATTTT
CSARVHDSSTDTQYF
>many|TRBJ2-1|TRBV7-2|.
TGTGCCAGCAGCTTATCCCGGCACAATGAGCAGTTCTTC
CASSLSRHNEQFF
>.|TRBJ2-5|TRBV7-2|.
TGTGCCAGCAGCTTAGAAATCTACCAGACCCAGTACTTC
CASSLEIYQTQYF
>.|TRBJ1-5|TRBV29-1|.
TGCAGCGTACTGTGGTCTCCTAATCAGCCCCAGCATTTT
CSVLWSPNQPQHF
>.|TRBJ1-1|TRBV5-1|.
TGCGCCAGCAGCTTTACGGGTTCGACACTATCTGAAGCTTTCTTT
CASSFTGSTLSEAFF
>few|TRBJ1-1|TRBV29-1|.
TGCAGCGTCATGTTCCAGGGAGGCTCTGAAGCTTTCTTT
CSVMFQGGSEAFF
>few|TRBJ1-1|TRBV2|TRBD1
TGTGCCAGTACCGGGACAGGGACGGCTTTCTTT
CASTGTGTAFF
>.|TRBJ2-7|TRBV9|TRBD2
TGTGCCAGCAGCGCTTATAGCGGGGGGTACTCCTACGAGCAGTACTTC
CASSAYSGGYSYEQYF
>.|TRBJ2-7|TRBV30|TRBD1
TGTGCCTGGAGCGAGCCGGGACAGGGGGTCTACGAGCAGTACTTC
CAWSEPGQGVYEQYF
>few|TRBJ2-1|TRBV4-1|TRBD1
TGCGCCAGCAGCCAGGATGCGACAGGGTGGAGGTCCTACAATGAGCAGTTCTTC
CASSQDATGWRSYNEQFF
>.|TRBJ1-6|TRBV20-1|.
TGCAGTGCTAGAGCTCAGTATTCTTGGGGTTCACCCCTCCACTTT
CSARAQYSWGSPLHF
>.|TRBJ2-1|TRBV20-1|TRBD2
TGCAGTGTTTCGTCCTTTAGCGGGATTTACAATGAGCAGTTCTTC
CSVSSFSGIYNEQFF
>few|TRBJ2-5|TRBV20-1|TRBD2
TGCAGTGCCGTACTAGCGGGGGGGCTCAGGGAGACCCAGTACTTC
CSAVLAGGLRETQYF
>.|TRBJ1-6|TRBV7-9|.
TGTGCCAGCACCTACGAAAACAGGGCAGTCGGGCGTAATAATTCACCCCTCCACTTT
CASTYENRAVGRNNSPLHF
>.|TRBJ1-2|TRBV20-1|.
TGCAGTGCTGCCCGGGACCAAAGGGGCTACACCTTC
CSAARDQRGYTF
>.|TRBJ2-5|TRBV4-3|.
TGCGCCAGCAGCCAAGGAACCGGGACTGAAGAGACCCAGTACTTC
CASSQGTGTEETQYF
>.|TRBJ2-1|TRBV29-1|.
TGCAGCGTTGAGGACCCCCGCTCCTACAACGAGCAGTTCTTC
CSVEDPRSYNEQFF
>few|TRBJ1-2|TRBV29-1|.
TGCAACGTGCGGGGGCGTAACTATGGCTACACCTTC
CNVRGRNYGYTF
>many|TRBJ2-1|TRBV4-3|.
TGCGCCAGCAGCCAAGCTGGGAGCTCCTACAATGAGCAGTTCTTC
CASSQAGSSYNEQFF
>few|TRBJ1-6|TRBV20-1|.
TGCAGTGCTAGAGATCCGGGGGATAATTCACCCCTCCACTTT
CSARDPGDNSPLHF
>.|TRBJ1-1|TRBV14|.
TGTGCCAGCAGCCAAGATTTGCCAGGGCGGAGCACTGAAGCTTTCTTT
CASSQDLPGRSTEAFF
>.|TRBJ1-2|TRBV7-9|.
TGTGCCAGCAGCCCAGGGGACCTCATCTATGGCTACACCTTC
CASSPGDLIYGYTF
>few|TRBJ2-3|TRBV5-1|TRBD1
TGCGCCAGCAGCTTGGAGGGACAGGGGGCAGATACGCAGTATTTT
CASSLEGQGADTQYF
>.|TRBJ2-5|TRBV20-1|TRBD2
TGCAGTGCTACGAGGACTAGCGGGGCGGAGACCCAGTACTTC
CSATRTSGAETQYF